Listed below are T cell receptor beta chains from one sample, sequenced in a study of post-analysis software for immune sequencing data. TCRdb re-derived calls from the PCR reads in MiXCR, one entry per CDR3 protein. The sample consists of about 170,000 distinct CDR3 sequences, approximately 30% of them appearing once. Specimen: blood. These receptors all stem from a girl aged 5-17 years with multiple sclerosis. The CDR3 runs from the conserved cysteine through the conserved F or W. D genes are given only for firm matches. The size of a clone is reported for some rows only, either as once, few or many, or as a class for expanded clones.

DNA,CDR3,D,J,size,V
TGTGCCAGCAGCTTGTCCCAGGGTACCCACAATGAGCAGTTCTTC,CASSLSQGTHNEQFF,.,TRBJ2-1,many,TRBV7-9
TGTGCCATCAGGGCGCCGGGACTAGAGGAGACCCAGTACTTC,CAIRAPGLEETQYF,TRBD2,TRBJ2-5,few,TRBV10-3
TGTGCCAGCAGTTTAGGGCCAGGGTCGAACACTGAAGCTTTCTTT,CASSLGPGSNTEAFF,.,TRBJ1-1,few,TRBV27
TGCAGTGCCGGCCTCGGCGAGCAGTACTTC,CSAGLGEQYF,.,TRBJ2-7,many,TRBV20-1
TGTGCCAGCAGACTAGAGAGCGGGGAGCTGTTTTTT,CASRLESGELFF,.,TRBJ2-2,few,TRBV2
TGCGCCAGCAGACCCCAGGGATACACCGGGGAGCTGTTTTTT,CASRPQGYTGELFF,.,TRBJ2-2,many,TRBV10-1
TGCGCCAGCAGCCAAGGCGTGAGAAATAATTACTACGAGCAGTACTTC,CASSQGVRNNYYEQYF,.,TRBJ2-7,many,TRBV4-1
TGCAGTGCTTCGCCCAGCGGGAGGCTTTACAATGAGCAGTTCTTC,CSASPSGRLYNEQFF,TRBD2,TRBJ2-1,many,TRBV20-1
TGCGCCAGCAGCTTGGTGGGGGGGGTTTTCTACGAGCAGTACTTC,CASSLVGGVFYEQYF,TRBD2,TRBJ2-7,few,TRBV5-1
TGTGCCAGCCACAGGGGGGTAGGAGAGACCCAGTACTTC,CASHRGVGETQYF,TRBD1,TRBJ2-5,many,TRBV27
TGCGCCAGCAGCATGGGGGGTATGGACTATGGCTACACCTTC,CASSMGGMDYGYTF,.,TRBJ1-2,few,TRBV5-1
TGTGCCAGCAGCCAAGATATAATCCTCTACAATGAGCAGTACTTC,CASSQDIILYNEQYF,.,TRBJ2-7,few,TRBV3-1
TGTGCCGGCAGCTTTCTGGGGGCTTCGGATGAGCAGTTCTTC,CAGSFLGASDEQFF,.,TRBJ2-1,.,TRBV7-9
TGCGCCACAGCCCCCGGGACAGGGGGGAACGAGCAGTACTTC,CATAPGTGGNEQYF,TRBD1,TRBJ2-7,many,TRBV5-1
TGTGCCAGCAGTTCCCACTTGAACCGAGAAGCTTTCTTT,CASSSHLNREAFF,.,TRBJ1-1,few,TRBV28
TGTGCCAGCAGTGGTCTCAGGGGCGCTAATGGGCAGTTCTTC,CASSGLRGANGQFF,.,TRBJ2-1,few,TRBV9
TGCAGCGTTGGGCAGGGTGGACTCACCGGGGAGCTGTTTTTT,CSVGQGGLTGELFF,.,TRBJ2-2,few,TRBV29-1
TGCAGCGTCACTAGATCCGATACGCAGTATTTT,CSVTRSDTQYF,.,TRBJ2-3,.,TRBV29-1
TGCGCCAGCAGTCCCGGGACGGCCCCTGAAAAACTGTTTTTT,CASSPGTAPEKLFF,.,TRBJ1-4,.,TRBV5-1
TGCGCCAGCAGCTTGGCGCGTGAAGAGACCCAGTACTTC,CASSLAREETQYF,.,TRBJ2-5,many,TRBV5-1
TGCGCCAGCAGCCAAGTGGGGGCTAAGGCCTACGAGCAGTACTTC,CASSQVGAKAYEQYF,.,TRBJ2-7,.,TRBV4-1
TGTGCCAGCAGCCCCGGGTTACTTAGCACAGATGTGCAGTATTTT,CASSPGLLSTDVQYF,.,TRBJ2-3,.,TRBV12-3/TRBV12-4
TGTGCCAGCAGGGACATTGCACTTAATTCACCCCTCCACTTT,CASRDIALNSPLHF,.,TRBJ1-6,.,TRBV6-1
TGTGCCACCAGTGATATTGGGACTAGCGATAGCTCCTACAATGAGCAGTTCTTC,CATSDIGTSDSSYNEQFF,TRBD2,TRBJ2-1,few,TRBV24-1
TGTGCCAGCAGCTTCGATCATCAGCCCCAGCATTTT,CASSFDHQPQHF,.,TRBJ1-5,.,TRBV7-2
TGTGCCACCATTGACCCGACAGGGACATTCGAAAAGCAGTTCTTC,CATIDPTGTFEKQFF,TRBD1,TRBJ2-1,few,TRBV24-1
TGCGCCAGCAGCGTGACGCAAGGACTACCTAACTCCGATGAGCAGTTCTTC,CASSVTQGLPNSDEQFF,.,TRBJ2-1,.,TRBV5-1
TGTGCCAGCAGTTTGAGAGGGCCTCAAAACATTCAGTACTTC,CASSLRGPQNIQYF,.,TRBJ2-4,few,TRBV12-3/TRBV12-4
TGTGCCAGCAGACCGACTAGCGGGAGCTCCTACGAGCAGTACTTC,CASRPTSGSSYEQYF,TRBD2,TRBJ2-7,many,TRBV7-9
TGTGCCAGTAGTATAGATTCCTACAATGAGCAGTTCTTC,CASSIDSYNEQFF,.,TRBJ2-1,.,TRBV19
TGTGCCAGCAGCCAAGAAGACGTCGCGAACACCGGGGAGCTGTTTTTT,CASSQEDVANTGELFF,.,TRBJ2-2,.,TRBV4-2
TGTGCCAGCACCTTAGGCGGGAGGCCCTCTGGGGCCAACGTCCTGACTTTC,CASTLGGRPSGANVLTF,TRBD2,TRBJ2-6,.,TRBV12-3/TRBV12-4
TGCAGTGCTAGAGGGACTGCCCCCCAGGAGTCCCAGTACTTC,CSARGTAPQESQYF,.,TRBJ2-5,.,TRBV20-1
TGTGCCAGCAGTATACAGGGGGCCGGTCAGCCCCAGCATTTT,CASSIQGAGQPQHF,TRBD1,TRBJ1-5,few,TRBV27
TGTGCCAGCAGCTTAGTATCCGGGGAGACCCAGTACTTC,CASSLVSGETQYF,.,TRBJ2-5,medium-sized,TRBV7-2
TGCAGTGCTAGGCCTTGGGGACTAGCCTACACTGAGCAGTTCTTC,CSARPWGLAYTEQFF,TRBD2,TRBJ2-1,.,TRBV20-1
TGCGCCAGCAGCCAAGATCTGGAGACCCAGTACTTC,CASSQDLETQYF,.,TRBJ2-5,many,TRBV4-1
TGTGCCACCGGAGGACTAGTCTACAATGAGCAGTTCTTC,CATGGLVYNEQFF,TRBD2,TRBJ2-1,few,TRBV24-1
TGTGCCAGCAGCCTCCTGGGACCCCGGGGTGAAAAACTGTTTTTT,CASSLLGPRGEKLFF,.,TRBJ1-4,.,TRBV7-8
TGCGCCAGCAGCCTCGGACCGGGACAATCTTCAGATACGCAGTATTTT,CASSLGPGQSSDTQYF,.,TRBJ2-3,many,TRBV4-1
TGCGCCAGCAGCCGGGACACCCAGAACACTGAAGCTTTCTTT,CASSRDTQNTEAFF,.,TRBJ1-1,.,TRBV5-1
TGTGCCAGCAGATTTGTAGGGGGCTCCTACAATGAGCAGTTCTTC,CASRFVGGSYNEQFF,.,TRBJ2-1,.,TRBV25-1
TGTGCCACCATGCCGACTAGCGGGAGGATAGATACGCAGTATTTT,CATMPTSGRIDTQYF,TRBD2,TRBJ2-3,.,TRBV15
TGTGCCAGCAGTTTGGGTAGGACTGAAGCTTTCTTT,CASSLGRTEAFF,.,TRBJ1-1,few,TRBV12-3/TRBV12-4
TGTGCCAGCAGCTCGGGAGAGAGGGTGGCTGGGGTCAACGTCCTGACTTTC,CASSSGERVAGVNVLTF,.,TRBJ2-6,.,TRBV7-2
TGTGCCAGCAGCACCCGGACAGCTCGGAATTCACCCCTCCACTTT,CASSTRTARNSPLHF,.,TRBJ1-6,few,TRBV9
TGTGCTAGTGGTCTCAGACTAGCGGGAGCCCGCGACGGGGAGCTGTTTTTT,CASGLRLAGARDGELFF,TRBD2,TRBJ2-2,.,TRBV12-5
TGTGCCACCAGCAGGATGGCAGCCTCCTACAATGAGCAGTACTTC,CATSRMAASYNEQYF,.,TRBJ2-7,.,TRBV15
TGCGCCAGCAGCTTGGACCGGGCCTCCCAAGAGACCCAGTACTTC,CASSLDRASQETQYF,.,TRBJ2-5,many,TRBV5-1
TGTGCCGGCAGCGTCGGGACAGGCCTGGGGTACGAGCAGTACTTC,CAGSVGTGLGYEQYF,TRBD1,TRBJ2-7,.,TRBV9
TGCAGTGCTAGAGGTCTGGGGGAGCTGTTTTTT,CSARGLGELFF,.,TRBJ2-2,few,TRBV20-1
TGTGCCAGCAGTGAGGCACCCGGGGTGAGAGGCGAGCAGTACTTC,CASSEAPGVRGEQYF,.,TRBJ2-7,.,TRBV2
TGCGCCAGCAGCCAAAGCGGCCTCCGAGGCTACACCTTC,CASSQSGLRGYTF,.,TRBJ1-2,many,TRBV4-1
TGCGCCAGCAGCTTCGGACGGGAGGAAGAGACCCAGTACTTC,CASSFGREEETQYF,TRBD2,TRBJ2-5,.,TRBV5-1